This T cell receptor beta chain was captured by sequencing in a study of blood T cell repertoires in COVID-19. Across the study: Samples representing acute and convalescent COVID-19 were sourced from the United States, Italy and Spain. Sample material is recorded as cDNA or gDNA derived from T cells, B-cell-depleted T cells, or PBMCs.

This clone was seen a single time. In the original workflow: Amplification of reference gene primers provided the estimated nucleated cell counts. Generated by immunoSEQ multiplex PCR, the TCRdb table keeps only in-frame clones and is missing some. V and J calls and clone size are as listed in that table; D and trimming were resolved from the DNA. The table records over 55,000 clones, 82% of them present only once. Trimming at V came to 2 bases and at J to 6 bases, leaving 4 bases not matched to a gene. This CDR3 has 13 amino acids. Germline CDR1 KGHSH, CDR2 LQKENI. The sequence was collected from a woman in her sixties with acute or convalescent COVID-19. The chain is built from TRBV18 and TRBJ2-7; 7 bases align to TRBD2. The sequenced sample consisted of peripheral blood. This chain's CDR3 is CASSPGRGPEQYF. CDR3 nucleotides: TGTGCCAGCTCACCAGGGAGGGGTCCCGAGCAGTACTTC.